Here is one T cell receptor beta chain with its context. Original processing notes: Scientists estimated how many nucleated cells there were by amplifying reference gene primers. Profiling relied on immunoSEQ multiplex PCR, and the TCRdb table lists in-frame clones only, not all of them. That table is the source of V, J and clone size, and D and trimming were worked out from the DNA. The sample has fewer than 250,000 clones; 88% are singletons. These data are taken from a study of blood T cell repertoires in COVID-19. As for the study in general: Sources were T cells, B-cell-depleted T cells, or PBMCs; the material itself was cDNA or gDNA.

The germline V gene has CDR1 SGDLS and CDR2 YYNGEE. This CDR3 has 12 residues. V dropped 6 bases and J dropped 7 bases, with 8 bases sitting between them. The receptor comes from a man aged 25-45 years with acute or convalescent COVID-19. This chain uses TRBV9 with TRBJ1-6, with TRBD1 as a possible D gene (6 bases). Sequenced sample: peripheral blood. The CDR3 spells CASNRGNSPLHF. The CDR3 DNA is TGTGCCAGCAATAGGGGGAATTCACCCCTCCACTTT.